The next 11 T cell receptor beta chains were all read from a single sample in a study of cytomegalovirus exposure and HLA in healthy donors. The table came from immunoSEQ multiplex PCR; TCRdb's copy has only in-frame clones and leaves some out. Of 250,000 to 400,000 clones listed, roughly 87% are singletons. Input material: PBMCs. The origin of the receptors is a man aged 30 to 39 in good health and CMV-seronegative.

The count of this clone is one. The rearrangement joins TRBV6-5 to TRBJ1-6, with unresolved D. CDR3 length: 15 residues. The V and J ends lost 3 bases and 7 bases respectively, with 13 bases between them. Germline loops: CDR1 MNHEY, CDR2 SVGAGI. The CDR3 nucleotides are TGTGCCAGCAGTTATGGAGGGAGGTCAAATTCACCCCTCCACTTT. It encodes CASSYGGRSNSPLHF.

The chain joins TRBV7-9 to TRBJ1-1; no clear D gene. This CDR3 region has 12 residues. Trimming removed 8 bases from V and 0 bases from J, with 7 bases in between. Germline V lookup: CDR1 SEHNR, CDR2 FQNEAQ (reference sequence). The CDR3 region has the DNA TGTGCCAGCCGGGAGATGAACACTGAAGCTTTCTTT. It codes for CASREMNTEAFF. Using reference TRBV7-9 and TRBJ1-1 for the parts outside the CDR3, the full variable domain is DTGVSQNPRHKITKRGQNVTFRCDPISEHNRLYWYRQTLGQGPEFLTYFQNEAQLEKSRLLSDRFSAERPKGSFSTLEIQRTEQGDSAMYLCASREMNTEAFFGQGTRLTVV.

Points on this clone: Distinct nucleotide sequences in the sample also encode this CDR3. The gene calls are TRBV5-1 and TRBJ1-6, with D possibly TRBD1 on 5 matching bases. Trimming took off 0 bases at V and 7 bases at J, with 11 bases between the two ends. Germline V gene sequence: CDR1 SGHRS, CDR2 YFSETQ. The CDR3 length is 15 residues. The CDR3 DNA reads TGCGCCAGCAGCTTGGCCGGACAAGGGAATTCACCCCTCCACTTT. Translation: CASSLAGQGNSPLHF.

V gene TRBV15 combines with J gene TRBJ2-2; D is perhaps TRBD1 (6 bases). This CDR3 has 17 amino acids. Looked up from germline, CDR1 is LNHNV and CDR2 is YYDKDF (reference sequence). V lost 1 base and J 2 bases, leaving 14 bases between the germline ends. CDR3 nucleotide sequence: TGTGCCACCAGCAGAGTGGGCAGGACAGCTAACACCGGGGAGCTGTTTTTT. Translation: CATSRVGRTANTGELFF.

V and J are TRBV5-6 and TRBJ1-2; no clear D gene. Between the trimmed V and J ends, which lost 0 bases and 4 bases, there was a span of 7 bases. The germline V gene has CDR1 SGHDT and CDR2 YYEEEE. The length of the CDR3 is 13 residues. The CDR3 sequence: CASSLGAGYGYTF. CDR3 in DNA: TGTGCCAGCAGCTTGGGCGCCGGCTATGGCTACACCTTC.

V and J are TRBV7-2 and TRBJ2-7; TRBD2 might be the D (6 bases). With 3 bases removed from V and 3 bases from J, the gap between germline ends came to 15 bases. CDR1 is SGHTA, CDR2 FQGNSA, per germline. The CDR3 extends over 15 amino acids. The CDR3 region has the DNA TGTGCCAGCAGCTTTGGAGGGTACGGAGACTACGAGCAGTACTTC. Protein sequence: CASSFGGYGDYEQYF.

The V gene is TRBV9, the J gene TRBJ2-4; 7 bases fit TRBD2. The CDR3 has 15 amino acids. Germline lookup yields CDR1 SGDLS and CDR2 YYNGEE. J lost 5 bases, V lost 0 bases, and 5 bases had no gene match. The CDR3 loop is CASSVGGRVENIQYF. CDR3 DNA sequence: TGTGCCAGCAGCGTAGGAGGGAGGGTTGAAAACATTCAGTACTTC.

V and J are TRBV6-1 and TRBJ2-7; 9 bases are shared with TRBD1. With 4 bases clipped from V and 1 base from J, the junction kept 5 bases outside the gene matches. The CDR3 runs 15 residues. Germline V gene sequence: CDR1 MNHNS, CDR2 SASEGT. CDR3 nucleotide sequence: TGTGCCAGCAGTGTGACCGGGACAGGGTCCTACGAGCAGTACTTC. Its protein product is CASSVTGTGSYEQYF.

This rearrangement joins TRBV6-5 to TRBJ2-2, with D perhaps TRBD2 (6 bases). This CDR3 has 15 amino acids. V gave up 3 bases and J gave up 4 bases, with 12 bases separating them. CDR1 is MNHEY, CDR2 SVGAGI, per germline. In DNA, the CDR3 is TGTGCCAGCAGTTATCTGGGTAGCGGCACCGGGGAGCTGTTTTTT. This sequence encodes CASSYLGSGTGELFF.

This clone appeared a single time. This chain joins TRBV6-5 and TRBJ1-1, with a weak D call TRBD1 (5 bases). V lost 2 bases and J lost 0, with 13 bases in between. CDR3 size: 16 residues. Per the germline V gene, CDR1 is MNHEY and CDR2 is SVGAGI. CDR3 sequence reads: CASSYGHSSMNTEAFF. CDR3 DNA: TGTGCCAGCAGTTACGGACACTCCTCTATGAACACTGAAGCTTTCTTT.

The chain recombines TRBV29-1 with TRBJ2-1, with TRBD1 matching over 9 bases. The CDR3 runs to 15 residues. Germline loops: CDR1 SQVTM, CDR2 ANQGSEA. V lost 0 bases and J lost 8; bases outside the gene matches: 8. The CDR3 here is CSVEEGTGYFDEQFF. DNA for the CDR3: TGCAGCGTTGAAGAAGGGACAGGGTATTTCGATGAGCAGTTCTTC.